Listed below are T cell receptor beta chains from one sample, sequenced in a study of T-cell memory formation after mild COVID-19. MiXCR, run by TCRdb on the 5' RACE reads, gives a single entry per CDR3 protein. The sample yields about 470,000 distinct CDR3 sequences, 15% to 20% seen once. Specimen: PBMCs or a T cell subset sorted from them (not recorded which). These receptors were taken from an adult woman who had mild COVID-19 (a few samples of this study predate the infection). Cell type and time point are not known. Both conserved end residues are part of each CDR3. D genes are given only for firm matches. Expanded clones get a size class; other rows say once, few or many, or leave the size out.

clone size	J gene	D gene	V gene	CDR3 protein	CDR3 DNA
few	TRBJ2-2	TRBD2	TRBV27	CASSHSGATGELFF	TGTGCCAGCAGCCATAGCGGGGCCACCGGGGAGCTGTTTTTT
NA	TRBJ1-2	NA	TRBV4-1	CASSQGVGSRTAHGYTF	TGCGCCAGCAGCCAAGGCGTCGGCTCGCGGACCGCGCATGGCTACACCTTC
few	TRBJ2-7	TRBD2	TRBV2	CASRTGLAGFYEQYF	TGTGCCAGCAGGACCGGACTAGCGGGTTTCTACGAGCAGTACTTC
NA	TRBJ2-1	NA	TRBV6-5	CASSRASSSYNEQFF	TGTGCCAGCAGCCGGGCTTCAAGCTCCTACAATGAGCAGTTCTTC
many	TRBJ2-5	TRBD2	TRBV4-3	CASSQDPAGVGETQYF	TGCGCCAGCAGCCAAGATCCTGCGGGAGTTGGGGAGACCCAGTACTTC
few	TRBJ2-1	NA	TRBV4-3	CASSPGRNHNEQFF	TGCGCCAGCAGCCCTGGGAGGAACCACAATGAGCAGTTCTTC
NA	TRBJ2-7	TRBD2	TRBV29-1	CSVEVFASGRAEVYEQYF	TGCAGCGTTGAAGTTTTTGCTAGCGGGAGGGCCGAAGTTTACGAGCAGTACTTC
NA	TRBJ2-7	TRBD1	TRBV7-9	CASSFVGGQGSYEQYF	TGTGCCAGCAGTTTCGTTGGGGGACAGGGCTCCTACGAGCAGTACTTC
NA	TRBJ2-3	TRBD1	TRBV7-9	CASSLGTGGHTQYF	TGTGCCAGCAGCTTAGGGACAGGGGGCCATACGCAGTATTTT
NA	TRBJ2-1	NA	TRBV2	CASSDVYTPGNEQFF	TGTGCCAGCAGTGACGTATACACCCCGGGCAATGAGCAGTTCTTC
few	TRBJ2-7	NA	TRBV27	CASSRQGRGYEQYF	TGTGCCAGCAGTCGCCAGGGAAGGGGCTACGAGCAGTACTTC
few	TRBJ1-2	NA	TRBV29-1	CSVELARYGYTF	TGCAGCGTTGAGCTAGCAAGATATGGCTACACCTTC
NA	TRBJ1-2	NA	TRBV23-1	CASSQSAAEQASVDGYTF	TGCGCCAGCAGTCAATCGGCCGCGGAACAGGCAAGCGTGGATGGCTACACCTTC
NA	TRBJ2-5	TRBD1	TRBV7-9	CASRWEQGPRETQYF	TGTGCCAGCAGGTGGGAACAGGGGCCCCGGGAGACCCAGTACTTC
NA	TRBJ2-1	NA	TRBV30	CAWSVLAGAFF	TGTGCCTGGAGTGTACTTGCGGGGGCGTTCTTC
NA	TRBJ1-5	NA	TRBV30	CAWRGQTPGGNQPQHF	TGTGCCTGGAGGGGACAAACGCCGGGGGGCAATCAGCCCCAGCATTTT
few	TRBJ1-5	TRBD1	TRBV4-1	CASSQDQGGSNQPQHF	TGCGCCAGCAGCCAAGATCAAGGGGGCAGCAATCAGCCCCAGCATTTT
NA	TRBJ2-2	NA	TRBV6-5	CASSLVYGSGTGELFF	TGTGCCAGCAGTTTAGTATACGGGAGTGGGACCGGGGAGCTGTTTTTT
NA	TRBJ2-1	NA	TRBV7-7	CASSRSTSSSYNEQFF	TGTGCTAGCAGCCGATCTACTAGTTCGTCCTACAATGAGCAGTTCTTC
few	TRBJ1-2	TRBD1	TRBV7-9	CASSERTGPNGYTF	TGTGCCAGCAGCGAACGGACAGGGCCAAATGGCTACACCTTC
few	TRBJ2-7	NA	TRBV29-1	CSVAWTETYEQYF	TGCAGCGTTGCGTGGACAGAGACCTACGAGCAGTACTTC
few	TRBJ1-6	TRBD1	TRBV10-3	CAISNGQGNSPLHF	TGTGCCATCAGTAATGGACAGGGAAATTCACCCCTCCACTTT
few	TRBJ1-6	NA	TRBV11-2	CASSLDSWGSYNSPLHF	TGTGCCAGCAGCTTAGATTCCTGGGGCTCCTATAATTCACCCCTCCACTTT
NA	TRBJ2-2	TRBD2	TRBV20-1	CSAGLAGGTGELFF	TGCAGTGCTGGACTAGCGGGAGGGACCGGGGAGCTGTTTTTT
few	TRBJ1-5	NA	TRBV12-3/TRBV12-4	CASSPGPQPQHF	TGTGCCAGCAGTCCTGGGCCTCAGCCCCAGCATTTT
many	TRBJ1-5	NA	TRBV5-1	CASSPQSGSQPQHF	TGCGCCAGCAGCCCCCAGAGCGGTAGCCAGCCCCAGCATTTT
NA	TRBJ2-7	NA	TRBV27	CASSLVNSYEQYF	TGTGCCAGCAGTTTAGTCAATTCGTACGAGCAGTACTTC
NA	TRBJ2-3	NA	TRBV9	CASSSPSWDTDTQYF	TGTGCCAGCAGCTCTCCGAGCTGGGACACAGATACGCAGTATTTT
NA	TRBJ2-7	NA	TRBV4-1	CASSQGRATGLSYEQYF	TGCGCCAGCAGCCAAGGAAGGGCCACGGGGTTAAGCTACGAGCAGTACTTC
few	TRBJ1-5	NA	TRBV28	CASSSQTGQREQPQHF	TGTGCCAGCAGTTCCCAGACGGGACAAAGGGAGCAGCCCCAGCATTTT
many	TRBJ1-3	NA	TRBV4-3	CASSQDRTVSGNTIYF	TGCGCCAGCAGCCAAGATCGAACAGTCTCTGGAAACACCATATATTTT
NA	TRBJ2-3	TRBD2	TRBV20-1	CSARDMLTASGRAVGHTDTQYF	TGCAGTGCTAGAGATATGCTCACGGCTAGCGGGAGGGCCGTCGGACACACAGATACGCAGTATTTT
few	TRBJ2-1	NA	TRBV13	CASSKVRGRSNEQFF	TGTGCCAGCTCCAAAGTCCGGGGTAGGAGCAATGAGCAGTTCTTC
few	TRBJ2-5	NA	TRBV5-6	CASSVVPSETQYF	TGTGCCAGCAGCGTGGTTCCTAGCGAGACCCAGTACTTC
NA	TRBJ2-4	TRBD2	TRBV4-3	CASSQDTSGRGANIQYF	TGCGCCAGCAGCCAAGATACTAGCGGGAGGGGGGCAAACATTCAGTACTTC
NA	TRBJ2-7	TRBD2	TRBV6-2/TRBV6-3	CASTGGLAGSYEQYF	TGTGCCAGCACCGGCGGACTAGCGGGTTCCTACGAGCAGTACTTC
NA	TRBJ1-5	NA	TRBV5-1	CASSLAGSSNQPQHF	TGCGCCAGCAGCTTGGCCGGCAGTAGCAATCAGCCCCAGCATTTT
few	TRBJ1-5	NA	TRBV29-1	CSVGQESNQPQHF	TGCAGCGTTGGACAGGAAAGCAATCAGCCCCAGCATTTT
NA	TRBJ2-1	TRBD2	TRBV12-3/TRBV12-4	CASSLASSGRNEQFF	TGTGCCAGCAGTTTAGCGTCTAGCGGCCGGAATGAGCAGTTCTTC
many	TRBJ1-1	TRBD1	TRBV7-9	CASSPTGTANTEAFF	TGTGCCAGCAGCCCAACCGGGACAGCGAACACTGAAGCTTTCTTT
NA	TRBJ2-2	NA	TRBV5-6	CASSNPPGELFF	TGTGCCAGCAGTAACCCCCCCGGGGAGCTGTTTTTT
NA	TRBJ2-2	NA	TRBV12-3/TRBV12-4	CASSLSRRATGELFF	TGTGCCAGCAGTTTGTCCCGTAGGGCCACCGGGGAGCTGTTTTTT
few	TRBJ1-2	NA	TRBV6-5	CASRRTPQGTPFDGYTF	TGTGCCAGCAGAAGAACCCCACAGGGTACCCCTTTTGATGGCTACACCTTC
NA	TRBJ2-3	NA	TRBV24-1	CATSDLGGSRTDTQYF	TGTGCCACCAGTGATTTGGGGGGGAGTCGTACAGATACGCAGTATTTT
NA	TRBJ2-2	NA	TRBV7-3	CASSLRPPGHQNAGELFF	TGTGCCAGCAGCTTACGACCGCCGGGACACCAGAACGCCGGGGAGCTGTTTTTT
many	TRBJ2-7	NA	TRBV14	CASSQGIAFGDEQYF	TGTGCCAGCAGCCAAGGAATCGCATTTGGGGACGAGCAGTACTTC
many	TRBJ2-1	NA	TRBV10-3	CAISVRDEQFF	TGTGCCATCAGTGTAAGGGATGAGCAGTTCTTC
NA	TRBJ2-7	NA	TRBV20-1	CSASGSSYEQYF	TGCAGTGCTAGTGGGAGCTCCTACGAGCAGTACTTC
few	TRBJ2-7	TRBD2	TRBV5-1	CASSGWKGLAGEQYF	TGCGCCAGCAGCGGTTGGAAAGGACTAGCGGGCGAGCAGTACTTC
few	TRBJ2-5	NA	TRBV7-2	CASSYHPPGPIQETQYF	TGTGCCAGCAGCTACCACCCCCCGGGACCAATCCAAGAGACCCAGTACTTC
few	TRBJ2-7	TRBD2	TRBV11-2	CASSLVSGIRYEQYF	TGTGCCAGCAGCTTAGTTAGCGGGATTCGCTACGAGCAGTACTTC